The 5 T cell receptor beta chains in this list originate from one sample, sequenced in a study of cytomegalovirus exposure and HLA in healthy donors (dated by TCRdb to about 2017). The receptor library was made with the immunoSEQ multiplex PCR assay. For the multiplex PCR, a mixture combining 60 forward primers for TCR Vbeta segments and 13 reverse primers for TCR Jbeta segments was used. TCRdb provides this immuneACCESS table in a form limited to in-frame rearrangements. Some clones are lacking; in checked studies, under half of them reflect an unresolved V gene, and why the rest are absent is not known. This sample lists some 130,000 clones; approximately 63% were detected once. The top ten clonotypes cover 2% to 2.5% of the sample. Sequenced input: PBMCs. The receptors shown here come from a woman in her sixties in good health and CMV-seropositive.

The chain is built from TRBV11-3 and TRBJ2-1; the match to TRBD1 covers 9 bases. Germline assignment: CDR1 SGHNT and CDR2 YENEEA. This CDR3 spans 15 amino acids. V shed 3 bases, J shed 2 bases, and the junction held 2 bases outside the gene matches. This CDR3 is CASSLGTGTYNEQFF. The CDR3 region has the DNA TGTGCCAGCAGCTTGGGGACAGGGACCTACAATGAGCAGTTCTTC.

This rearrangement joins TRBV5-4 to TRBJ2-7, with 9 bases that match TRBD1. Trimming at V came to 4 bases and at J to 5 bases, leaving 10 bases not matched to a gene. The CDR3 covers 15 residues. Per the germline V gene, CDR1 is SGHNT and CDR2 is YYREEE (reference sequence). Here the CDR3 reads CASSPGGTGRNEQYF. CDR3 in DNA: TGTGCCAGCAGCCCCGGGGGGACAGGGAGAAACGAGCAGTACTTC.

This CDR3 is CASTLVSGRAETQYF. The CDR3 DNA sequence: TGTGCCAGCACCCTGGTTAGCGGGAGGGCGGAGACCCAGTACTTC. This sequence joins TRBV6-1 and TRBJ2-5; TRBD2 aligns across 11 bases. The germline CDR1 and CDR2 sequences are MNHNS and SASEGT. This CDR3 has 15 amino acids. V gave up 7 bases and J gave up 5 bases; unmatched junction bases: 9.

This chain uses TRBV18 with TRBJ1-1; the D is unclear. Germline-derived CDR1 and CDR2 are KGHSH and LQKENI. Trimming took off 6 bases at V and 1 base at J, with 9 bases between the two ends. The CDR3 is made up of 13 amino acids. The CDR3 bases are TGTGCCAGCTCTAGGCAGGAGAACACTGAAGCTTTCTTT. It encodes CASSRQENTEAFF.

The rearrangement joins TRBV30 to TRBJ1-2; 9 nucleotides align to TRBD1. The CDR3 contains 15 residues. V shed 4 bases, J shed 5 bases, and the junction held 11 bases outside the gene matches. Germline assignment: CDR1 GTSNPN and CDR2 SVGIG (reference sequence). CDR3 loop: CAWITGGFISYGYTF. DNA of the CDR3: TGTGCCTGGATAACAGGGGGCTTCATCTCTTATGGCTACACCTTC.